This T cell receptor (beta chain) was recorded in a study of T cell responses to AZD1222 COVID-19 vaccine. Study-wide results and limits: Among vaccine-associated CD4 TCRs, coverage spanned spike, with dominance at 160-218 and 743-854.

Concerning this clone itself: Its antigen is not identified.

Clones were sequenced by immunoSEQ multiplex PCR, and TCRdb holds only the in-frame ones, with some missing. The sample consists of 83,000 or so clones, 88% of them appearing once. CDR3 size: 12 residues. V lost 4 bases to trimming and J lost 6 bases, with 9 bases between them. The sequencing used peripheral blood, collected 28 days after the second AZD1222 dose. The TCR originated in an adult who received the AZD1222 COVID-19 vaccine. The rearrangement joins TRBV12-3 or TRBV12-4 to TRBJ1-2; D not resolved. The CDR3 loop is CASSSDTNGYTF. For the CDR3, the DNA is TGTGCCAGCAGTTCCGACACCAATGGCTACACCTTC.